This entry describes one T cell receptor (beta chain). Its antigen is not yet known. Base qualities are missing; no much larger clone stands one base away. The immunoSEQ Assay, a bias-controlled multiplex PCR, was used to amplify TCRbeta CDR3 regions from genomic DNA. Turning to the authors' computational methods: The number of nucleated cells in each sample was estimated by amplification of reference gene primers within the assay. To quantify the absolute abundance of each unique TCRbeta CDR3 rearrangement, sequence reads were collapsed and filtered. Productive Simpson clonality was computed per sample as the square root of Simpson's diversity index over productive rearrangements. The table was pulled from immuneACCESS by TCRdb, which kept in-frame rearrangements only. Such tables lose some clones; where checked, under half of the loss comes from unresolved V genes, and the rest has no known cause. That table gives V, J and clone size, and the DNA gave D and trimming. The sample includes about 250,000 clones, with 86% observed a single time. The leading ten clones occupy 5.5% to 6.5% of the sample.

Clipping removes 5 bases from V and 4 bases from J, with 14 as the unmatched junction base count. CDR1 SEHNR and CDR2 FQNEAQ were looked up in the germline V gene (reference sequence). The CDR3 sequence holds 17 residues, the cysteine and phenylalanine included. Of all the DNA, just the CDR3 is kept, 51 bases in frame from base 1. This entry comes from a study of blood T cell repertoires in COVID-19 (dated by TCRdb to the early 2020s). Background on the whole study: Samples from collaborators originated in the United States, Italy and Spain and spanned both the acute and convalescent phases of COVID-19. The prospective study material was composed of cDNA or gDNA derived from T cells, B-cell-depleted T cells, or PBMCs. Subjects who had been exposed to COVID-19, were actively infected with it, or had recovered from it provided the deeply sampled blood TCRbeta repertoires that made up the dataset. The repertoires were released in a freely available public database intended as a resource for research on the immune response to SARS-CoV-2. The samples were drawn from the first 160 participants of the ongoing ImmuneRACE study and from 950 to 1,500 subjects provided by 6 global collaborators. The sample metadata nearly always contained a de-identified subject ID, COVID-19 status, age in years and sex. Where HLA class I and class II types were available, the types were taken from metadata supplied by the sample provider, not from assay-based typing.

One collaborating source in Seattle enrolled patients during active infection and followed them longitudinally through the course of disease. The collaborating institutions used their own protocols to collect whole blood in K2EDTA tubes. For TCRbeta analysis, collaborator samples were shipped as frozen whole blood, as isolated PBMCs, or as DNA extracted from either sample type. Findings and caveats that apply to the study as a whole: How much clinical and demographic metadata was included differed by source and by participant, and the metadata was provided uncurated.

This TCR was recovered from a woman aged 80 or over with COVID-19, enrolled during active disease. The sequenced sample was peripheral blood. This sequence uses TRBV7-9 and TRBJ1-5; 7 junctional bases match TRBD1. At the DNA level, the sequence is TGTGCCAGCAGCCGCGGGATGGGGGGACAGCTAAATCAGCCCCAGCATTTT. It codes for CASSRGMGGQLNQPQHF.